The TCR beta chain described here comes from a study of blood T cell repertoires in COVID-19. The protocol was immunoSEQ multiplex PCR, while the TCRdb copy is restricted to in-frame clones and leaves out a portion. Among around 77,000 clones listed, around 84% were seen once. V lost 2 bases and J lost 13, with 20 bases in between. Germline V CDR1 and CDR2: GTSNPN, SVGIG (reference sequence). There are 14 residues in the CDR3. What was sequenced was peripheral blood. The J gene is TRBJ1-4, the V gene TRBV30; no clear D gene. The sequence derives from a man between 65 and 85 years old with active or convalescent COVID-19. This chain's CDR3 is CAWSSAAARFRLFF. CDR3 sequence (DNA): TGTGCCTGGAGTTCGGCAGCCGCGAGGTTTAGACTGTTTTTT.